This entry describes one TCR beta chain. The antigen remains undetermined. The data originate from a study of cytomegalovirus exposure and HLA in healthy donors. Findings and caveats of the study: Specificity for CMV antigens was confirmed in vitro for a few of the CMV-associated chains. Some V segments, including TRBV6-2 and TRBV6-3, were excluded as indistinguishable. Presence/absence analyses assumed roughly uniform sequencing depth across donors.

The length of the CDR3 is 16 residues. A multiplex PCR was run with 60 Vbeta primers and 13 Jbeta primers. Produced via immunoSEQ multiplex PCR; TCRdb's table is partial and in-frame only. The table lists roughly 100,000 clones, 60% to 80% of them singletons, with over 2% in the top ten. The clonotype originates from a man between 40 and 49 years old in good health and CMV-seronegative. Sequenced: PBMCs. The rearrangement uses TRBV21-1 and TRBJ1-2; the table's TRBD1 call for D was not verified on the DNA. TRBV21-1 is marked as a pseudogene. In DNA, the CDR3 is TGTGCCACCACGAACACCGGGACAGGCGAGTTCTATGGCTACACCTTC. Translating it yields CATTNTGTGEFYGYTF.